The present entry profiles one T cell receptor (beta chain) with its context. Its antigen is undetermined. TCRdb independently ran MiXCR on the 5' RACE reads; one entry per CDR3 protein. The data contain 560,000 or so distinct CDR3 sequences, around a sixth of them singletons. This sample was included in a study of T-cell memory formation after mild COVID-19. This CDR3 has 15 amino acids. The ends lost 4 bases at V and 3 bases at J; junction bases unmatched: 6. Study-wide points: Balance between CD4 and CD8 was seen in clones contracting day 15 to 85, and a CD4+ lean was seen in later expanders. Pre-infection memory already had some responding clones, implying cross-reactive memory joined. The CD4+ clones that contracted clustered mainly within CM and EM, and the CD8+ clones concentrated in EMRA.

The clonotype was recovered from an adult woman who had mild COVID-19 (a few samples of this study predate the infection). Cell type and time point are not known. Material: PBMCs or a T cell subset sorted from them (not recorded which). This chain connects TRBV12-3 or TRBV12-4 to TRBJ2-3; TRBD1 matches at 8 bases. The CDR3 loop is CASSSLDRATDTQYF. For the CDR3, the DNA is TGTGCCAGCAGTTCGCTGGACAGGGCAACAGATACGCAGTATTTT.